These 13 T cell receptor beta chains originate from one sample sequenced in a study of cytomegalovirus exposure and HLA in healthy donors. The PCR was carried out with 60 Vbeta primers and 13 Jbeta primers. The data were produced by immunoSEQ multiplex PCR, yet TCRdb's version contains in-frame clones alone and is incomplete. The data show 130,000 or so clones, with around 74% seen just once and roughly 3.1% held by the top ten. Material: PBMCs. Receptor source: a man aged 25-40 years in good health and CMV-seronegative.

In nucleotides, the CDR3 is TGCGCCAGCAGACGCTCTGACGGAGACTACGAGCAGTACTTC. Translated, it gives CASRRSDGDYEQYF. The rearrangement uses TRBV5-1 and TRBJ2-7; D is unresolved. V was clipped by 5 bases and J by 3 bases, with 15 bases between them. Germline assignment: CDR1 SGHRS and CDR2 YFSETQ. The CDR3 extends over 14 amino acids.

The gene calls are TRBV11-2 and TRBJ2-5, with D possibly being TRBD1 (5 bases). Trimming removed 5 bases from V and 5 bases from J, with 12 bases in between. In germline, CDR1 is SGHAT, CDR2 FQNNGV. The CDR3 totals 13 residues. CDR3 DNA sequence: TGTGCCAGCAGCAGGGGTGGGCGGGAGACCCAGTACTTC. It is translated as CASSRGGRETQYF.

V is TRBV18 and J is TRBJ1-2; D remains ambiguous. The CDR3 length is 14 residues. Looked up from germline, CDR1 is KGHSH and CDR2 is LQKENI. Deletions cut 3 bases from V and 4 bases from J, with 12 bases between. The CDR3 DNA sequence: TGTGCCAGCTCACCCACTGAAGGGAGCTATGGCTACACCTTC. Translating gives CASSPTEGSYGYTF.

This rearrangement joins TRBV28 to TRBJ2-7, with 7 positions matching TRBD2. The CDR3 has 16 amino acids. Trimming removed 2 bases from V and 1 base from J; junction bases left unmatched: 8. Germline values: CDR1 MDHEN, CDR2 SYDVKM. The CDR3 spells CASSLAHGGGSYEQYF. The CDR3 DNA sequence: TGTGCCAGCAGTTTAGCACACGGGGGAGGGTCCTACGAGCAGTACTTC.

The CDR3 sequence: CASSIQAGDFSNEQFF. Written as DNA, the CDR3 is TGTGCCAGTAGTATTCAAGCAGGGGATTTTAGTAATGAGCAGTTCTTC. The chain has TRBV19 and TRBJ2-1, with D maybe TRBD1 (6 bases). V was shortened by 3 bases and J by 7 bases, with 19 bases between the two germline ends. CDR3 length: 16 residues. CDR1 and CDR2 from the germline V gene are LNHDA and SQIVND (reference sequence).

The chain employs TRBV14 and TRBJ2-2; no reliable D call. V dropped 4 bases and J dropped 4 bases, with 13 bases sitting between them. The germline gives CDR1 SGHDN, CDR2 FVKESK. The CDR3 has 15 amino acids. The CDR3, as DNA: TGTGCCAGCAGCCCTGAGTTCATACGCACCGGGGAGCTGTTTTTT. Protein product: CASSPEFIRTGELFF.

This clone was counted only a few times. The rearrangement links TRBV19 to TRBJ1-6, with 7 bases that match TRBD1. CDR1 and CDR2 from the germline V gene are LNHDA and SQIVND (reference sequence). With 6 bases clipped from V and 6 bases from J, the junction kept 5 bases outside the gene matches. CDR3 length: 14 amino acids. Here the CDR3 reads CASSVDRVNSPLHF. The CDR3 nucleotides read TGTGCCAGTAGCGTAGACAGGGTTAATTCACCCCTCCACTTT.

The chain has TRBV29-1 and TRBJ1-5; D uncertain. Germline assignment: CDR1 SQVTM and CDR2 ANQGSEA. V was clipped by 4 bases and J by 7 bases, with 17 bases between them. The CDR3 runs to 14 residues. The CDR3 protein is CSVAKEGFGQPQHF. The CDR3, as DNA: TGCAGCGTTGCAAAAGAAGGTTTCGGGCAGCCCCAGCATTTT.

The V gene is TRBV18, the J gene TRBJ2-2, with D possibly TRBD1 on 6 matching bases. This CDR3 contains 15 residues. Trimming left V 5 bases short and J 5 bases short, with 15 bases between. In germline, CDR1 is KGHSH, CDR2 LQKENI. CDR3 DNA: TGTGCCAGCTCAGCGACAGGACCGGGGACCGGGGAGCTGTTTTTT. Amino acids: CASSATGPGTGELFF. Variable domain in full (rest from reference TRBV18 and TRBJ2-2): NAGVMQNPRHLVRRRGQEARLRCSPMKGHSHVYWYRQLPEEGLKFMVYLQKENIIDESGMPKERFSAEFPKEGPSILRIQQVVRGDSAAYFCASSATGPGTGELFFGEGSRLTVL.

This sequence joins TRBV19 and TRBJ2-7; a weak D match, TRBD1 (5 bases). Looked up from germline, CDR1 is LNHDA and CDR2 is SQIVND (reference sequence). This CDR3 spans 12 amino acids. The V gene lost 2 bases and the J gene lost 11 bases, with 13 bases spanning the gap. The CDR3 nucleotides are TGTGCCAGTAGTATAAGAGGAGCAGGGAAGTACTTC. As protein: CASSIRGAGKYF. The whole variable domain, remainder taken from reference TRBV19 and TRBJ2-7, is DGGITQSPKYLFRKEGQNVTLSCEQNLNHDAMYWYRQDPGQGLRLIYYSQIVNDFQKGDIAEGYSVSREKKESFPLTVTSAQKNPTAFYLCASSIRGAGKYFGPGTRLTVT.

This rearrangement joins TRBV5-6 to TRBJ1-2, with D unclear. Germline V gene lookup returns CDR1 SGHDT and CDR2 YYEEEE. The CDR3 is 12 amino acids. With 2 bases removed from V and 5 bases from J, the gap between germline ends came to 7 bases. The CDR3 protein is CASSFTTYGYTF. The DNA of the CDR3 is TGTGCCAGCAGCTTCACAACGTATGGCTACACCTTC.

The chain joins TRBV28 to TRBJ2-7; 8 positions match TRBD1. The CDR3 consists of 14 residues. Germline V gene data show CDR1 as MDHEN and CDR2 as SYDVKM. The trim removed 8 bases at V and 2 bases at J, leaving 8 bases unmatched. CDR3 sequence reads: CASAGGQGPYEQYF. The CDR3 DNA sequence: TGTGCCAGCGCCGGAGGACAGGGTCCCTACGAGCAGTACTTC.

The CDR3, as DNA: TGCGCCTTGAGGGTCCAGTACTTC. This codes for CALRVQYF. The gene calls are TRBV10-1 and TRBJ2-5, with D possibly TRBD2 on 5 matching bases. This CDR3 has 8 amino acids. Trimming stripped 11 bases from V and 10 bases from J, with 8 bases between. Looked up from germline, CDR1 is WNHNN and CDR2 is SYGVQD (reference sequence).